The source of this T cell receptor beta chain is a study of cytomegalovirus exposure and HLA in healthy donors. Germline lookup yields CDR1 SGDLS and CDR2 YYNGEE. V shed 0 bases and J shed 3 bases, with 6 bases lying between them. The CDR3 runs 13 residues. Study findings and constraints: Information on immune exposure was restricted to one variable (CMV serostatus). Rates of TCR association differed by HLA locus in a later analysis, with DRB1 highest and HLA-C lowest.

To note about this clone: Its antigen remains unknown.

Amplification used 60 Vbeta primers and 13 Jbeta primers. Libraries were prepared by immunoSEQ multiplex PCR; TCRdb keeps only in-frame clonotypes and omits some of them. The table lists 150,000 to 200,000 clones, around 81% of them singletons. Sample: PBMCs. The chain recombines TRBV9 with TRBJ2-5, with unresolved D. This TCR came from a middle-aged man in good health and CMV-seronegative. CDR3 residues: CASSVVEEETQYF. CDR3 nucleotide sequence: TGTGCCAGCAGCGTAGTAGAAGAAGAGACCCAGTACTTC.